A single sample gave rise to the 13 T cell receptor beta chains below, sequenced in a study of PD-L1 blockade in urothelial cancer. Some clones are missing from TCRdb's copy, which holds only in-frame ones; the method was immunoSEQ multiplex PCR. The top ten clones hold roughly 1.8% of a sample with around 45,000 clones, 75% to 85% of them seen once. As to time point: pretreatment peripheral blood. The sequences come from PBMCs, collected around atezolizumab (anti-PD-L1) treatment. All receptors derive from a middle-aged man with urothelial cancer.

This sequence joins TRBV9 and TRBJ2-3, with 8 bases lining up with TRBD2. V shed 1 base, J shed 3 bases, and the junction held 7 bases outside the gene matches. The CDR3 totals 16 residues. CDR1 and CDR2 from the germline V gene are SGDLS and YYNGEE. CDR3 sequence reads: CASSVTSGLGTDTQYF. Written as DNA, the CDR3 is TGTGCCAGCAGCGTAACTAGCGGTTTGGGGACAGATACGCAGTATTTT.

CDR3 DNA sequence: TGTGCCAGCAGCCCGGCGGGACAGGGCGGTTCACCCCTCCACTTT. As protein: CASSPAGQGGSPLHF. The chain couples TRBV5-6 to TRBJ1-6; TRBD1 agrees at 9 bases. Trimming removed 4 bases from V and 9 bases from J; junction bases left unmatched: 8. The CDR3 has 15 residues. Germline lookup yields CDR1 SGHDT and CDR2 YYEEEE.

The genes are TRBV5-5 and TRBJ2-1; 7 nucleotides align to TRBD2. Germline V gene data show CDR1 as SGHKS and CDR2 as YYEKEE (reference sequence). The CDR3 sequence is 13 residues long. With V trimmed by 3 bases and J by 7 bases, 4 bases remained unmatched. CDR3: CASSYWGGNEQFF. The DNA of the CDR3 is TGTGCCAGCAGCTACTGGGGGGGTAATGAGCAGTTCTTC.

This clone was seen only once. The genes are TRBV5-1 and TRBJ2-2, with TRBD2 matching 12 bases. Trimming removed 4 bases from V and 4 bases from J; junction bases left unmatched: 8. Germline CDR1 SGHRS, CDR2 YFSETQ. This CDR3 spans 17 amino acids. The CDR3 region is CASSPRLAGAPTGELFF. The CDR3 DNA follows: TGCGCCAGCAGCCCAAGACTAGCGGGAGCCCCCACCGGGGAGCTGTTTTTT.

The rearrangement joins TRBV11-2 to TRBJ1-1; 11 nucleotides match TRBD1. The CDR3 sequence is 14 residues long. V lost 2 bases to trimming and J lost 5 bases; unmatched junction nucleotides: 1. Germline-derived CDR1 and CDR2 are SGHAT and FQNNGV. The CDR3 sequence: CASSLRDRGTEAFF. DNA of the CDR3: TGTGCCAGCAGCTTAAGGGACAGGGGGACTGAAGCTTTCTTT.

The chain uses TRBV6-1 and TRBJ1-5; TRBD1 might be the D (5 bases). Deletions cut 5 bases from V and 2 bases from J, with 13 bases between. Per the germline V gene, CDR1 is MNHNS and CDR2 is SASEGT. This CDR3 contains 15 residues. CDR3 loop: CASSKSRVGNQPQHF. In DNA, the CDR3 is TGTGCCAGCAGTAAATCCAGGGTCGGCAATCAGCCCCAGCATTTT.

The chain carries TRBV27 and TRBJ2-5; TRBD2 matches 9 bases. V lost 5 bases, J lost 7 bases, and 14 bases stayed unmatched. The CDR3 extends over 16 amino acids. Germline V gene lookup returns CDR1 MNHEY and CDR2 SMNVEV (reference sequence). DNA of the CDR3: TGTGCCAGCAGTATCCCGTCCGGGACTAGCTTGGGGACCCAGTACTTC. This codes for CASSIPSGTSLGTQYF.

V is TRBV20-1 and J is TRBJ2-3; D not certain. In germline, CDR1 is DFQATT, CDR2 SNEGSKA (reference sequence). This CDR3 is built from 10 residues. Trimming pared 5 bases from V and 10 bases from J, leaving 10 bases between. The CDR3 nucleotides read TGCAGTGCTGTAGTCCCCCCGCAGTATTTT. It yields the protein CSAVVPPQYF.

The rearrangement uses TRBV5-1 and TRBJ1-1; 9 bases line up with TRBD1. CDR1 is SGHRS, CDR2 YFSETQ, per germline. The CDR3 totals 15 residues. V gave up 4 bases and J gave up 5 bases; unmatched junction bases: 9. CDR3 loop: CASSLPTGGRTEAFF. In DNA form, the CDR3 reads TGCGCCAGCAGCCTACCGACAGGGGGGAGGACTGAAGCTTTCTTT.

The genes are TRBV7-6 and TRBJ1-1; D perhaps matches TRBD1 (5 bases). The V gene lost 4 bases and the J gene lost 3 bases, with 12 bases spanning the gap. The CDR3 covers 14 residues. The germline gives CDR1 SGHVS, CDR2 FNYEAQ. CDR3 bases: TGTGCCAGCAGCTCCATGGGGGGGGACACTGAAGCTTTCTTT. Protein product: CASSSMGGDTEAFF.

There are a few counts of this clone. The chain uses TRBV28 and TRBJ1-1; D is perhaps TRBD1 (5 bases). V was trimmed by 2 bases and J by 1 base, leaving 14 bases between them. Germline CDR1 reads MDHEN; CDR2 reads SYDVKM. This CDR3 region has 16 residues. CDR3 sequence reads: CASSLGWVRGNTEAFF. DNA of the CDR3: TGTGCCAGCAGTTTAGGGTGGGTTAGGGGGAACACTGAAGCTTTCTTT.

This clone has only one observation. V is TRBV14 and J is TRBJ2-5, with 11 bases that match TRBD2. The trim removed 3 bases at V and 10 bases at J, leaving 1 base unmatched. CDR1 and CDR2 from the germline V gene are SGHDN and FVKESK. The CDR3 spans 12 residues. The CDR3 DNA follows: TGTGCCAGCAGCCAGGGACTAGCGGTCCAGTACTTC. Its protein is CASSQGLAVQYF.

The V and J genes are TRBV2 and TRBJ1-2; 9 positions agree with TRBD1. CDR1 is SNHLY, CDR2 FYNNEI, per germline. The CDR3 sequence is 16 residues long. Trimming removed 7 bases from V and 7 bases from J; junction bases left unmatched: 16. CDR3 protein: CASTKDRGARWGGYTF. The CDR3, as DNA: TGTGCCAGCACCAAGGACAGGGGCGCCAGGTGGGGTGGCTACACCTTC.